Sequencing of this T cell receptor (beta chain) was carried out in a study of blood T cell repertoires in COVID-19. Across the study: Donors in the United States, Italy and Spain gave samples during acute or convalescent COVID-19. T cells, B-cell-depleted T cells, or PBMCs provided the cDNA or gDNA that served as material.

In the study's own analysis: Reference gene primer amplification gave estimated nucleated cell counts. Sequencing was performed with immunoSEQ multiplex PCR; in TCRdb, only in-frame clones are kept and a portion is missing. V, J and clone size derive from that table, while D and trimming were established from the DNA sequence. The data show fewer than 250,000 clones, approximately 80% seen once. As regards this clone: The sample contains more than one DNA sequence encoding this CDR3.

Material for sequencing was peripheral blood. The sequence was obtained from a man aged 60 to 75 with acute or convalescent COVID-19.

The CDR3, as DNA: TGTGCCAGCTCACCACAGACTAGCGGGAGTGATACGCAGTATTTT. Amino acids: CASSPQTSGSDTQYF. This rearrangement joins TRBV18 to TRBJ2-3, with 12 bases fitting TRBD2. V shed 1 base, J shed 6 bases, and the junction held 2 bases outside the gene matches. CDR1 is KGHSH and CDR2 is LQKENI in the germline V gene. CDR3 length equals 15 residues.